This T cell receptor beta chain was retrieved from a study of PD-1 blockade in mismatch repair-deficient tumors. Sequencing used immunoSEQ multiplex PCR; TCRdb keeps in-frame clones, though not all of them. The sample includes 38,000 or so clones, approximately 81% of them seen just once. This sequence was found in an adult with mismatch repair-deficient cancer. The source was peripheral blood, collected roughly 75 weeks after starting pembrolizumab.

The CDR3 here is CASSVSTGGTGELFF. DNA of the CDR3: TGTGCCAGCAGCGTATCTACGGGTGGGACCGGGGAGCTGTTTTTT. The V call is TRBV9, the J call TRBJ2-2, with D unresolved. Trimming shortened V by 1 base and J by 5 bases, and 12 bases separated the two germline ends. Germline V lookup: CDR1 SGDLS, CDR2 YYNGEE. The length of the CDR3 is 15 residues.